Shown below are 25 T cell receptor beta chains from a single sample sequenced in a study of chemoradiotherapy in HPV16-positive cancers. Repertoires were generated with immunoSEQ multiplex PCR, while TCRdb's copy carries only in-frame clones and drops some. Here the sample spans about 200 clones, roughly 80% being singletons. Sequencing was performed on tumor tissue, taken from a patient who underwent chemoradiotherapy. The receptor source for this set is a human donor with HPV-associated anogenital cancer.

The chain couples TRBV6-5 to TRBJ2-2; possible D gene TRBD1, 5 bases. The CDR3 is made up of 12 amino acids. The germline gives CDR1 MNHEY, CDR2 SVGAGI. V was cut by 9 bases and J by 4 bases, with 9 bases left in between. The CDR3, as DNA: TGTGCCAGTAAAACAGGCACCGGGGAGCTGTTTTTT. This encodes CASKTGTGELFF.

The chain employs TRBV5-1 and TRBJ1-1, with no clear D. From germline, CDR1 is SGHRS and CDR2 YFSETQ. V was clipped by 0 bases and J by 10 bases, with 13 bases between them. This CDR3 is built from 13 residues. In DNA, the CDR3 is TGCGCCAGCAGCTTGGAAGGAGATCGGAGAGCTTTCTTT. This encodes CASSLEGDRRAFF.

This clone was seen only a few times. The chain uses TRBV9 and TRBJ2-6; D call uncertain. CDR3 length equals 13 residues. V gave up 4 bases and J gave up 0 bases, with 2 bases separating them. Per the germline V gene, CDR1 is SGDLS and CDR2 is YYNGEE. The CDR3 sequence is CASSPSGANVLTF. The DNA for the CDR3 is TGTGCCAGCAGCCCCTCTGGGGCCAACGTCCTGACTTTC.

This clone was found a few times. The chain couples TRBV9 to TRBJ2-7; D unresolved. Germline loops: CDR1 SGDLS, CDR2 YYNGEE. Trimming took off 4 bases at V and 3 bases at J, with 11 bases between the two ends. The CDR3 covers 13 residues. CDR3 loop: CASSPSSIYEQYF. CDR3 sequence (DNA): TGTGCCAGCAGCCCGAGTAGCATCTACGAGCAGTACTTC.

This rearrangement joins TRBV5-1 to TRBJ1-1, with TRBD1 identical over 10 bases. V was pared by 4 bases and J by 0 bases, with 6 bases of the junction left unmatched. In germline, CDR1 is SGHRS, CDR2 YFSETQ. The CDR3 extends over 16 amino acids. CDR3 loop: CASSRGDRGLNTEAFF. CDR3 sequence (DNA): TGCGCCAGCAGCCGGGGGGACAGGGGATTGAACACTGAAGCTTTCTTT.

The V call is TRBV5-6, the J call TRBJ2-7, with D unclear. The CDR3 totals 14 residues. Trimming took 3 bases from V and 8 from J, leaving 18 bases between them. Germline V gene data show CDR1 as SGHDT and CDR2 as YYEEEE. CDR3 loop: CASSSQLSAAQQYF. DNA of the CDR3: TGTGCCAGCAGCTCGCAGCTTTCGGCCGCGCAGCAGTACTTC.

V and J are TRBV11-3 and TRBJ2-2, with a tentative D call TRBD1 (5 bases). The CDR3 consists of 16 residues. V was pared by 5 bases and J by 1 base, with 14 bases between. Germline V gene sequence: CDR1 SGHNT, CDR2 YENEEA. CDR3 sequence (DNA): TGTGCCAGCAGCCCACTTGGGGCGGTGAACACCGGGGAGCTGTTTTTT. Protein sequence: CASSPLGAVNTGELFF.

CDR3 sequence: CASSPFGVGPNTEAFF. In DNA, the CDR3 is TGTGCCAGCTCACCATTCGGGGTAGGGCCGAACACTGAAGCTTTCTTT. The chain links TRBV18 to TRBJ1-1; no clear D. Deletions cut 2 bases from V and 1 base from J, with 14 bases between. Looked up from germline, CDR1 is KGHSH and CDR2 is LQKENI. The CDR3 runs to 16 residues. The full variable domain, rest sourced from reference TRBV18 and TRBJ1-1, is NAGVMQNPRHLVRRRGQEARLRCSPMKGHSHVYWYRQLPEEGLKFMVYLQKENIIDESGMPKERFSAEFPKEGPSILRIQQVVRGDSAAYFCASSPFGVGPNTEAFFGQGTRLTVV.

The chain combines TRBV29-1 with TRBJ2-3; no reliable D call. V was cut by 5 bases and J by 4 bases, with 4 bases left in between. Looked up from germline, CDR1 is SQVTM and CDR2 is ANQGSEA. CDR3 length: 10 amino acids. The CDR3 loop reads CSVRADTQYF. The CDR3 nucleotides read TGCAGCGTTCGCGCAGATACGCAGTATTTT.

The CDR3 nucleotides read TGTGCCAGTAGTATAGGGATACTTACGGGCTCTGGGGCCAACGTCCTGACTTTC. Translated, it gives CASSIGILTGSGANVLTF. The rearrangement joins TRBV19 to TRBJ2-6; D gene uncertain. CDR1 and CDR2 (germline): LNHDA, SQIVND (reference sequence). The CDR3 loop spans 18 amino acids. Trimming removed 1 base from V and 0 bases from J, with 13 bases in between.

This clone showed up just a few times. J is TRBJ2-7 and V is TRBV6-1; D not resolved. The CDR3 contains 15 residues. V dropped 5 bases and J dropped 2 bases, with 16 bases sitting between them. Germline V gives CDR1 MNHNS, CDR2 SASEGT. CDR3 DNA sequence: TGTGCCAGCAGTAACCAATACATCCCGGCCTACGAGCAGTACTTC. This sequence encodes CASSNQYIPAYEQYF.

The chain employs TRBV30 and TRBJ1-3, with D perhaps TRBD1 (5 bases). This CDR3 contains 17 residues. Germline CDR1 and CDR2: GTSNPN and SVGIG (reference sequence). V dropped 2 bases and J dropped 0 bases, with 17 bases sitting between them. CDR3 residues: CAWSPGHAFLSGNTIYF. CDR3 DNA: TGTGCCTGGAGTCCTGGACACGCTTTCCTCTCTGGAAACACCATATATTTT.

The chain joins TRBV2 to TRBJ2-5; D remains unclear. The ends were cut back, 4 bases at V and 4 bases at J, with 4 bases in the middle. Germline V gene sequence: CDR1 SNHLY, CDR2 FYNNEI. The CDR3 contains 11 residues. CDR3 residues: CASSVRETQYF. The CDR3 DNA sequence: TGTGCCAGCAGTGTGAGAGAGACCCAGTACTTC.

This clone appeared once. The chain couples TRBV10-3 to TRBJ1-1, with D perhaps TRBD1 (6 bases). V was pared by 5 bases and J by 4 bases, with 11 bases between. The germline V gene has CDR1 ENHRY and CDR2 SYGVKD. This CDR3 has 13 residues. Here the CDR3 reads CAISQGGGTEAFF. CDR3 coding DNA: TGTGCCATCAGTCAAGGGGGGGGCACTGAAGCTTTCTTT.

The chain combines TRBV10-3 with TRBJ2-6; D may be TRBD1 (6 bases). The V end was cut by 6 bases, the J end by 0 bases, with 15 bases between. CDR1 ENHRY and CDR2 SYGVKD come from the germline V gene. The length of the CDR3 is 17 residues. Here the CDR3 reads CAISPGTFLSGANVLTF. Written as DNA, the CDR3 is TGTGCCATCAGCCCCGGGACATTTCTCTCTGGGGCCAACGTCCTGACTTTC.

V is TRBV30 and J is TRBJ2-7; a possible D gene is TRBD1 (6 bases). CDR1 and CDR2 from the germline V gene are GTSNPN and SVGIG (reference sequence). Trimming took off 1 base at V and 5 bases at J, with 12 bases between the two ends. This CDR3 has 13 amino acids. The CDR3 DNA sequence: TGTGCCTGGAGTGCAGGGGTTATCGACGAGCAGTACTTC. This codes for CAWSAGVIDEQYF.

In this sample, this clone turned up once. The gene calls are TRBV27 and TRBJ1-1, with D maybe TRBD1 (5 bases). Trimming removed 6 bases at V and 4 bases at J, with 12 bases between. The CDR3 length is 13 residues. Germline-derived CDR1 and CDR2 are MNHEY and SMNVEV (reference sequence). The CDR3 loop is CASSPPGSTEAFF. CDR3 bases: TGTGCCAGCAGCCCCCCAGGGAGCACTGAAGCTTTCTTT.

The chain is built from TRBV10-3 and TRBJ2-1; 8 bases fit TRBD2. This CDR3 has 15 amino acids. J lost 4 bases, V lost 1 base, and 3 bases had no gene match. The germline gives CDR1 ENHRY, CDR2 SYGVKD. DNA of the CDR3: TGTGCCATCAGTGAGTTGGCGGGAGGATACAATGAGCAGTTCTTC. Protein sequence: CAISELAGGYNEQFF.

This CDR3 reads CANRGVLETQYF. Written as DNA, the CDR3 is TGTGCCAACAGGGGGGTTCTGGAGACCCAGTACTTC. V is TRBV27 and J is TRBJ2-5; 8 bases match TRBD1. The CDR3 consists of 12 residues. J lost 5 bases, V lost 10 bases, and 6 bases had no gene match. Germline V gene lookup returns CDR1 MNHEY and CDR2 SMNVEV (reference sequence).

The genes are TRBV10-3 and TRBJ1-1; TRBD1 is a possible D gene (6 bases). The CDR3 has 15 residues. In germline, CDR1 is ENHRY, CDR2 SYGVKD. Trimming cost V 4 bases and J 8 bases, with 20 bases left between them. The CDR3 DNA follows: TGTGCCATCAGTGGAGCTAGACAAGACAGGCTCGAAGCTTTCTTT. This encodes CAISGARQDRLEAFF.

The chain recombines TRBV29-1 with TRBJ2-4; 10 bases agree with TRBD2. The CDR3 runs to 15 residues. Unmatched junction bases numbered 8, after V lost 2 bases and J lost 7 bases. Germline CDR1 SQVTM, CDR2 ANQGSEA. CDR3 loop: CSVESPSGSRNIQYF. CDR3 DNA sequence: TGCAGCGTTGAAAGTCCTAGCGGGAGCAGGAACATTCAGTACTTC.

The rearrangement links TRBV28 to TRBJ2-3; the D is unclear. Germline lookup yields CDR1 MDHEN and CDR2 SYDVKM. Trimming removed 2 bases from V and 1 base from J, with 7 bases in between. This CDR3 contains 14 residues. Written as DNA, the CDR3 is TGTGCCAGCAGTTTAAACTACCGCACAGATACGCAGTATTTT. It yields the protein CASSLNYRTDTQYF.

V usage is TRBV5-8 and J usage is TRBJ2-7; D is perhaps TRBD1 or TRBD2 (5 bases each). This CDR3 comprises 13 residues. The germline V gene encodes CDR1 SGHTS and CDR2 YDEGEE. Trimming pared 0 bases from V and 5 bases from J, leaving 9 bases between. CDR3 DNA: TGTGCCAGCAGCTTGGCCCGGGGCGACGAGCAGTACTTC. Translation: CASSLARGDEQYF.

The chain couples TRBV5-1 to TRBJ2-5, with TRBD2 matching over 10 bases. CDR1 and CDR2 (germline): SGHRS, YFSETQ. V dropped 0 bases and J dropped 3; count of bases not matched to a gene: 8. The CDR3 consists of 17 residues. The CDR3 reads CASSLGAGGPWEETQYF. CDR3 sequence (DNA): TGCGCCAGCAGCTTGGGAGCGGGGGGGCCGTGGGAAGAGACCCAGTACTTC. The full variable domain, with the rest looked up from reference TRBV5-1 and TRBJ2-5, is KAGVTQTPRYLIKTRGQQVTLSCSPISGHRSVSWYQQTPGQGLQFLFEYFSETQRNKGNFPGRFSGRQFSNSRSEMNVSTLELGDSALYLCASSLGAGGPWEETQYFGPGTRLLVL.

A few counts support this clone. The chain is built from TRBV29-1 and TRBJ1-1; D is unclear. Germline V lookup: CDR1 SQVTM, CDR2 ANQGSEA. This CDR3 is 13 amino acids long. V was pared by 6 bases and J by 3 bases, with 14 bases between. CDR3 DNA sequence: TGCAGCGTCCTCGCCTGGCTGGACACTGAAGCTTTCTTT. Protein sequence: CSVLAWLDTEAFF.